Each of the 8 T cell receptor beta chains below was sequenced from the same sample in a study of naive and memory T cell subsets (dated by TCRdb to 2017 to 2019). Overall study outcomes, separate from this receptor: A few larger clonotypes were present in naive repertoires, particularly the CD8 repertoires, and these clonotypes were possibly memory cells re-expressing CD45RA.

Their recognized antigens are unknown. The library was built by means of UMI-ligation and nested PCR. These reads were obtained on an Illumina MiSeq. The beta constant-region primer was an equimolar mix of two oligonucleotides covering both TRBC1 and TRBC2. Four rounds of PCR were used to amplify ligated cDNA, with nested alpha and beta constant-region primers being used together with the SP2 primer. In TCRdb, the public reads were trimmed at Q25 with fastp and aligned with MiXCR, with productive beta chains retained. Each entry merges the rows of one CDR3 protein and shows their most common DNA and genes. The table for this sample lists approximately 100,000 distinct CDR3 sequences; approximately 14% of them were counted only once. The top ten hold around 3% of the sample. The sequencing input was naive CD8+ T cells from blood. Explained via the paper, the cell subset or site label denotes: naive T cells, CD45RA high CD27+. Receptors originate from a human donor in good health.

The table lists this clonotype with a few counts. The chain couples TRBV9 to TRBJ2-1; weak D call: TRBD2 (5 bases). V was pared by 4 bases and J by 7 bases, with 15 bases between. In germline, CDR1 is SGDLS, CDR2 YYNGEE. CDR3 length: 14 amino acids. The DNA for the CDR3 is TGTGCCAGCAGCCCTAGCCCGAGGCGGAATGAGCAGTTCTTC. Translating gives CASSPSPRRNEQFF.

This clonotype was seen a few times. J is TRBJ2-3 and V is TRBV5-1; D is unclear. The germline V gene encodes CDR1 SGHRS and CDR2 YFSETQ. Trimming pared 0 bases from V and 4 bases from J, leaving 9 bases between. This CDR3 has 14 amino acids. CDR3 amino acids: CASSLGQLSDTQYF. The CDR3 coding sequence is TGCGCCAGCAGCTTGGGTCAGTTGTCAGATACGCAGTATTTT.

The CDR3 region has the DNA TGTGCCAGCAGCTTACCGGGGGCAGGAGTCGACGAGCAGTACTTC. Encoded protein: CASSLPGAGVDEQYF. The V call is TRBV7-9, the J call TRBJ2-7; tentatively, D is TRBD1 or TRBD2 (6 bases each). V lost 2 bases and J lost 5, with 16 bases in between. Per germline, CDR1 SEHNR and CDR2 FQNEAQ (reference sequence). This CDR3 has 15 residues.

The CDR3 sequence is CASSPLAGGPHEQFF. The CDR3 bases are TGCGCCAGCAGCCCTCTAGCGGGCGGCCCCCATGAGCAGTTCTTC. The chain recombines TRBV4-1 with TRBJ2-1; 8 bases agree with TRBD2. Germline assignment: CDR1 MGHRA and CDR2 YSYEKL. The V segment lost 4 bases and the J segment 8 bases; nucleotides outside the gene matches: 10. CDR3 size: 15 residues.

V is TRBV7-6 and J is TRBJ1-1; D remains unclear. This CDR3 comprises 16 residues. Trimming shortened V by 0 bases and J by 7 bases, and 18 bases separated the two germline ends. Germline V gene lookup returns CDR1 SGHVS and CDR2 FNYEAQ. CDR3 nucleotides: TGTGCCAGCAGCTTAGCGCCCACAGCCCAAGCCAGTGAAGCTTTCTTT. The encoded protein is CASSLAPTAQASEAFF.

This clonotype was detected only a few times. This chain links TRBV7-3 with TRBJ2-1; the match to TRBD2 covers 7 bases. J gave up 8 bases and V 6 bases, and 7 bases lay outside the gene matches. Germline loops: CDR1 SGHTA, CDR2 FQGTGA. This CDR3 is built from 13 residues. CDR3 nucleotides: TGTGCCAGCAGTGGCGGGGGAGGTGATGAGCAGTTCTTC. Translated: CASSGGGGDEQFF.

This clonotype was found a few times. The CDR3 loop is CTSRSPRLPYEQYF. CDR3 DNA sequence: TGCACCAGCAGGTCACCTAGACTCCCCTACGAGCAGTACTTC. This sequence joins TRBV1 and TRBJ2-7. TRBV1 counts as a pseudogene. The CDR3 is 14 residues long.

The chain recombines TRBV7-9 with TRBJ2-5; D gene unclear. Trimming cost V 3 bases and J 2 bases, with 16 bases left between them. The CDR3 has 16 amino acids. CDR1 SEHNR and CDR2 FQNEAQ come from the germline V gene (reference sequence). The CDR3 nucleotides are TGTGCCAGCAGCTTTACCTACAGCCTTTTGCAAGAGACCCAGTACTTC. Its protein product is CASSFTYSLLQETQYF.